Below, 8 T cell receptor beta chains from the same sample are listed, as sequenced in a study of shared clonotypes between healthy human individuals (dated by TCRdb to the early 2020s). Libraries came from the immunoSEQ multiplex PCR assay. Sourced from immuneACCESS, this table was stored by TCRdb with only in-frame sequences that have V and J called. A share of the clones is absent; for the studies checked, an unresolved V gene accounts for under half, and the remainder has no known explanation. For this sample the table gives 400,000 to 600,000 clones, of which 70% to 80% were detected only once. The ten largest clones take up about 13% of the sample. Sequencing was performed on PBMCs. The source of these receptors is a woman between 40 and 55 years old in good health. Some clones in this sample may be carry-over from other donors' samples.

The J gene is TRBJ2-3, the V gene TRBV19, with unresolved D. This CDR3 region has 14 residues. Per the germline V gene, CDR1 is LNHDA and CDR2 is SQIVND (reference sequence). V was trimmed by 3 bases and J by 3 bases, leaving 10 bases between them. DNA of the CDR3: TGTGCCAGTAGTATCGGGTCAAGGACAGATACGCAGTATTTT. Amino acid sequence: CASSIGSRTDTQYF.

The rearrangement links TRBV19 to TRBJ2-1, with 13 bases that match TRBD2. Germline loops: CDR1 LNHDA, CDR2 SQIVND (reference sequence). CDR3 length: 14 residues. J was trimmed by 10 bases and V by 9 bases; bases with no gene match: 9. CDR3 amino acids: CASTLGLAGPEQFF. CDR3 in DNA: TGTGCCAGCACCCTGGGACTAGCGGGGCCAGAGCAGTTCTTC.

This chain uses TRBV2 with TRBJ1-4; D uncertain. The CDR3 totals 14 residues. Germline V gene lookup returns CDR1 SNHLY and CDR2 FYNNEI. The V end lost 6 bases, the J end lost 5 bases, and 13 bases lay between the germline ends. In DNA form, the CDR3 reads TGTGCCAGCAGGGAGCTGGGAACCAATGAAAAACTGTTTTTT. This translates into CASRELGTNEKLFF.

This sequence joins TRBV12-2 and TRBJ2-5. TRBV12-2 is a pseudogene. The CDR3 has 13 residues. The CDR3 spells CASRLAVEETQYF. Written as DNA, the CDR3 is TGTGCAAGTCGCCTAGCGGTCGAAGAGACCCAGTACTTC.

This clone was counted a single time. This rearrangement joins TRBV6-1 to TRBJ1-4; D ambiguous. The CDR3 runs 13 residues. V lost 5 bases, J lost 7 bases, and 11 bases lay in between. CDR1 MNHNS and CDR2 SASEGT come from the germline V gene. CDR3 nucleotides: TGTGCCAGCAGTCCTCCTCTGGGTGAAAAACTGTTTTTT. Its protein product is CASSPPLGEKLFF.

The chain couples TRBV18 to TRBJ2-5, with 14 bases that match TRBD2. Losses at the gene ends were 3 bases for V and 5 bases for J; bases not matched to a gene: 2. Germline CDR1 KGHSH, CDR2 LQKENI. The CDR3 contains 15 residues. Here the CDR3 DNA reads TGTGCCAGCTCACCGAGGACTAGCGGGAGGGAGACCCAGTACTTC. This codes for CASSPRTSGRETQYF. Filled out from reference TRBV18 and TRBJ2-5, the complete variable domain reads NAGVMQNPRHLVRRRGQEARLRCSPMKGHSHVYWYRQLPEEGLKFMVYLQKENIIDESGMPKERFSAEFPKEGPSILRIQQVVRGDSAAYFCASSPRTSGRETQYFGPGTRLLVL.

The count of this clone is one. The gene calls are TRBV7-9 and TRBJ1-1; maybe TRBD1 (6 bases). CDR3 length equals 15 residues. V lost 0 bases, J lost 1 base, and 9 bases lay in between. Germline V gene data show CDR1 as SEHNR and CDR2 as FQNEAQ (reference sequence). The CDR3 here is CASSLAGAPNTEAFF. Written as DNA, the CDR3 is TGTGCCAGCAGCTTAGCGGGGGCCCCGAACACTGAAGCTTTCTTT.

This clone was seen repeatedly, ten times or more. The DNA for the CDR3 is TGTGCCAGCAGTCCCGACGGGGTAAATGCCTACGAGCAGTACTTC. Protein product: CASSPDGVNAYEQYF. V is TRBV27 and J is TRBJ2-7, with a possible D match to TRBD2 (5 bases). The V gene lost 5 bases and the J gene lost 2 bases, with 16 bases spanning the gap. The CDR3 runs 15 residues. Germline CDR1 MNHEY, CDR2 SMNVEV (reference sequence).